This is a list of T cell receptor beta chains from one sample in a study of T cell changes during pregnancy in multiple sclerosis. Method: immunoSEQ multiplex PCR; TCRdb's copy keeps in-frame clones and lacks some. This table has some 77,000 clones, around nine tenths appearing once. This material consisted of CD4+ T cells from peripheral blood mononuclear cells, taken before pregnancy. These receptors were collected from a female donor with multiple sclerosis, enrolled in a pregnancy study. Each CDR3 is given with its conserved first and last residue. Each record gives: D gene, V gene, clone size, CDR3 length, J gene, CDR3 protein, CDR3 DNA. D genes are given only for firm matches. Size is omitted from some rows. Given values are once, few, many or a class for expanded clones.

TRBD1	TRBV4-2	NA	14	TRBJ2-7	CASSPWDSPYEQYF	TGTGCCAGCAGCCCCTGGGACAGCCCCTACGAGCAGTACTTC
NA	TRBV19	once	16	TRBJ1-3	CASRWDLTESGNTIYF	TGTGCCAGTAGATGGGATTTGACAGAATCTGGAAACACCATATATTTT
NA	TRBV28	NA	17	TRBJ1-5	CASSLFRGDEGNQPQHF	TGTGCCAGCAGTTTATTCAGGGGCGATGAAGGCAATCAGCCCCAGCATTTT
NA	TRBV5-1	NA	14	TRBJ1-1	CASSPNRENTEAFF	TGCGCCAGCAGCCCGAACAGGGAAAACACTGAAGCTTTCTTT
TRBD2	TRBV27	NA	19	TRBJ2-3	CASSFSPRLAGVVADTQYF	TGTGCCAGCAGCTTTTCCCCCCGGCTAGCGGGAGTGGTGGCAGATACGCAGTATTTT
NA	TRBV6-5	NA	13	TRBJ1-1	CASSRDKNTEAFF	TGTGCCAGCAGCCGGGACAAGAACACTGAAGCTTTCTTT
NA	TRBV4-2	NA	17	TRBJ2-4	CASSGGRQGLAKNIQYF	TGTGCCAGCTCAGGGGGGAGACAGGGATTAGCCAAAAACATTCAGTACTTC
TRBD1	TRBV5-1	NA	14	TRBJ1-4	CASSSQGNDEKLFF	TGCGCCAGCAGCTCACAGGGGAACGATGAAAAACTGTTTTTT
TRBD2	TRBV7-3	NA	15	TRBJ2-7	CASSLFSGGVGEQYF	TGTGCCAGCAGCTTGTTTAGCGGGGGGGTGGGCGAGCAGTACTTC
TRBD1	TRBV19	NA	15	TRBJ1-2	CASSSIDRDPYGYTF	TGTGCCAGTAGTAGCATCGACAGGGATCCCTATGGCTACACCTTC
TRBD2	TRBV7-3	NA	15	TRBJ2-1	CASSPVAGGPHEQFF	TGTGCCAGCAGCCCAGTAGCGGGAGGGCCGCATGAGCAGTTCTTC
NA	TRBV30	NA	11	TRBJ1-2	CASYREGGYTF	TGTGCCTCCTACAGGGAGGGCGGCTACACCTTC
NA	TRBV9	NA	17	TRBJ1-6	CASSVALGENYNSPLHF	TGTGCCAGCAGCGTAGCCCTGGGAGAAAACTATAATTCACCCCTCCACTTT
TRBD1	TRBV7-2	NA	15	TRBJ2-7	CASSATGTGTYEQYF	TGTGCCAGCAGCGCCACCGGGACAGGGACCTACGAGCAGTACTTC
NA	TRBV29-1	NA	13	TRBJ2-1	CSVDRAVGNEQFF	TGCAGCGTTGACAGGGCAGTAGGCAATGAGCAGTTCTTC
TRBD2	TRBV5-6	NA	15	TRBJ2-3	CASSRLAGFGDTQYF	TGTGCCAGCAGCCGCCTAGCGGGCTTTGGAGATACGCAGTATTTT
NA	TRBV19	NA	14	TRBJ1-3	CASSRDRSGNTIYF	TGTGCCAGTAGCCGAGACAGGTCTGGAAACACCATATATTTT
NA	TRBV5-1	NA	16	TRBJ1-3	CASSFLTASSGNTIYF	TGCGCCAGCAGCTTTTTGACTGCTAGCTCTGGAAACACCATATATTTT